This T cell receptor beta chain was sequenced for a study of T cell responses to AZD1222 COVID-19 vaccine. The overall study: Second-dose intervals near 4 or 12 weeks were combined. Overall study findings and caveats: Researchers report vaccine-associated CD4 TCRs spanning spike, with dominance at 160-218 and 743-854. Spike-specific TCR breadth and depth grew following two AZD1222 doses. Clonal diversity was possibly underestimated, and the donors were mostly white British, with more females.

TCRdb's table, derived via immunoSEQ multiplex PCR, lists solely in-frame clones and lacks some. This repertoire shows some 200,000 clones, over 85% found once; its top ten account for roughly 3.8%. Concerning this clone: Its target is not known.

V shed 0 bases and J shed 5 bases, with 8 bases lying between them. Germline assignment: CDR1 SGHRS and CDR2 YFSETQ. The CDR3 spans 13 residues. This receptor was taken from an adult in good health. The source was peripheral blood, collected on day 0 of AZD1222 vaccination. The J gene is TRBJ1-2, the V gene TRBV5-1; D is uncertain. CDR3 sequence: CASSLATWYGYTF. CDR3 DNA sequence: TGCGCCAGCAGCTTGGCGACCTGGTATGGCTACACCTTC.